A single T cell receptor (beta chain) is shown here with its context. Its specificity is unknown. PCR employed 60 Vbeta and 13 Jbeta primers. Generated by immunoSEQ multiplex PCR, the TCRdb table keeps only in-frame clones and is missing some. The table shows 120,000 to 150,000 clones, with around 90% occurring only once. These data come from a study of cytomegalovirus exposure and HLA in healthy donors. Points from the study as a whole: The study reported that TCR beta sequences accurately predicted HLA-A and HLA-B alleles in most subjects.

Per the germline V gene, CDR1 is SGHRS and CDR2 is YFSETQ. CDR3 size: 17 residues. V was pared by 1 base and J by 4 bases, with 20 bases between. The chain couples TRBV5-1 to TRBJ1-2; the D gene is possibly TRBD1 (6 bases). The sample consisted of PBMCs. This clonotype was obtained from a middle-aged woman in good health and CMV-seronegative. Here the CDR3 reads CASSLRVGNRETYGYTF. The CDR3, as DNA: TGCGCCAGCAGCTTGAGGGTCGGGAACAGGGAGACCTATGGCTACACCTTC.